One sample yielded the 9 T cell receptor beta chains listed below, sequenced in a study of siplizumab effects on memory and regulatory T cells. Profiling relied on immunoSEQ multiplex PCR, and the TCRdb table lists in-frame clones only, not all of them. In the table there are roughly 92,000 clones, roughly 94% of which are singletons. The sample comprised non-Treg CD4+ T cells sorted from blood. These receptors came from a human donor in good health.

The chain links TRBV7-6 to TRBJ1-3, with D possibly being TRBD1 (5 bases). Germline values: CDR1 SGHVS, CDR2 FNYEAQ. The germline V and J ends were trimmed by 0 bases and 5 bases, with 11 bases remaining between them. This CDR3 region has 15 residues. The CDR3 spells CASSLAEGRRNTIYF. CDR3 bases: TGTGCCAGCAGCTTAGCCGAGGGGCGACGAAACACCATATATTTT.

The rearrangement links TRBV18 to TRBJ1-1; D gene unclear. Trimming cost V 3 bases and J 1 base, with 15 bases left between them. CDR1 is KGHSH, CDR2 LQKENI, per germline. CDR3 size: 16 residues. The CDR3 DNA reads TGTGCCAGCTCACCGGGGTATTCCCGGCCGAACACTGAAGCTTTCTTT. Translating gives CASSPGYSRPNTEAFF.

As DNA, the CDR3 is TGTGCCAGCAGTTACTCGATTAGGGACCCCTACGAGCAGTACTTC. Protein product: CASSYSIRDPYEQYF. The genes are TRBV6-5 and TRBJ2-7, with D possibly being TRBD1 or TRBD2 (5 bases each). V lost 0 bases to trimming and J lost 2 bases, with 11 bases between them. CDR3 length: 15 amino acids. CDR1 is MNHEY and CDR2 is SVGAGI in the germline V gene.

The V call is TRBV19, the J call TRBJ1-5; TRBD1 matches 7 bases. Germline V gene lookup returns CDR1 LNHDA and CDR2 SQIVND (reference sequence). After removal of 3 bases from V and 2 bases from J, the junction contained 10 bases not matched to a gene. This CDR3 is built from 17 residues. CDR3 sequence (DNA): TGTGCCAGTAGTATTAGTGTGGCAGGGGGTGGCAATCAGCCCCAGCATTTT. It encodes CASSISVAGGGNQPQHF.

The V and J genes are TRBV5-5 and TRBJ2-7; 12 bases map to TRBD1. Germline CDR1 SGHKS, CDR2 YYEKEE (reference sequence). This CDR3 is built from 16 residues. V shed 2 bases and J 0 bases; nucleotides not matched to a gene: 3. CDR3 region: CASSFTGQGASYEQYF. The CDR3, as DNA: TGTGCCAGCAGCTTCACGGGACAGGGGGCCTCCTACGAGCAGTACTTC.

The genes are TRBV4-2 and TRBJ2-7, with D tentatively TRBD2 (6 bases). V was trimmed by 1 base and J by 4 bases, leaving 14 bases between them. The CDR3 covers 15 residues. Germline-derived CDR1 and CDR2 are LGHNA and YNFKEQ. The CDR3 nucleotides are TGTGCCAGCAGCCAAGCGACGGGAGAGCGTTACGAGCAGTACTTC. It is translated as CASSQATGERYEQYF.

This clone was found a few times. Here the CDR3 reads CASSPAGTSGRFSYEQYF. The CDR3 DNA is TGTGCCAGCAGCCCGGCGGGGACTAGCGGGAGATTCTCCTACGAGCAGTACTTC. The chain couples TRBV5-6 to TRBJ2-7, with 14 positions matching TRBD2. The CDR3 runs to 18 residues. Germline lookup yields CDR1 SGHDT and CDR2 YYEEEE. Losses at the gene ends were 4 bases for V and 0 bases for J; bases not matched to a gene: 9. The full variable domain, with the rest looked up from reference TRBV5-6 and TRBJ2-7, is DAGVTQSPTHLIKTRGQQVTLRCSPKSGHDTVSWYQQALGQGPQFIFQYYEEEERQRGNFPDRFSGHQFPNYSSELNVNALLLGDSALYLCASSPAGTSGRFSYEQYFGPGTRLTVT.

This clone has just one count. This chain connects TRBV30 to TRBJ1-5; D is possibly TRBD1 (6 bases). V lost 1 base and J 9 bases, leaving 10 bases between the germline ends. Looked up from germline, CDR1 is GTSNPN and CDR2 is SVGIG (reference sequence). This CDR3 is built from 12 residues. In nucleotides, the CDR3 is TGTGCCTGGAGTGGGGGGGCTGGGCCCCAGCATTTT. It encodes CAWSGGAGPQHF.

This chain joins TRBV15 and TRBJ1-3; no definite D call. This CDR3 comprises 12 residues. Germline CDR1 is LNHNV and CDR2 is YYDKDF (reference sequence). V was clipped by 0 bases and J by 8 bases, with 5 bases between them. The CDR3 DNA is TGTGCCACCAGCAGAGAGGTAGACACCATATATTTT. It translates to CATSREVDTIYF.